This T cell receptor (beta chain) stems from a study of cytomegalovirus exposure and HLA in healthy donors. Study-level results: Cytomegalovirus-associated TCR beta chains were listed, numbering more than 150. A cluster of highly shared sequence variants was likely a sequencing artifact. Presence/absence comparisons presumed near-even sequencing depth among donors.

For this clone: Its antigen is undetermined.

A multiplex PCR was run with 60 Vbeta primers and 13 Jbeta primers. Repertoires were generated with immunoSEQ multiplex PCR, while TCRdb's copy carries only in-frame clones and drops some. The sample carries tens of thousands of clones, approximately 83% recorded once. Trimming stripped 1 base from V and 4 bases from J, with 13 bases between. The CDR3 loop spans 15 amino acids. Looked up from germline, CDR1 is MGHRA and CDR2 is YSYEKL. The study sampled nominally healthy donors, though unrecorded immune exposures were likely. This chain joins TRBV4-1 and TRBJ1-2, with D perhaps TRBD1 (5 bases). This TCR came from a man aged 30 to 39 in good health and CMV-seronegative. Sample: PBMCs. CDR3 residues: CASSQAWRGGYGYTF. CDR3 DNA: TGCGCCAGCAGCCAAGCGTGGAGGGGAGGCTATGGCTACACCTTC.